The clone carrying this T cell receptor beta chain turned up a few times. Antigen unknown. This table comes from immunoSEQ multiplex PCR, and its TCRdb copy is limited to in-frame clones, with some not included. The sample lists more than 80,000 clones; around 86% were seen once. V shed 4 bases and J 6 bases; nucleotides not matched to a gene: 9. CDR3 length: 14 amino acids. Germline CDR1 and CDR2: SQVTM and ANQGSEA. These data originate in a study of T cell responses to AZD1222 COVID-19 vaccine. Overall study results and limits: Repertoire sampling was restricted to post-peak T cell response timepoints.

J is TRBJ1-5 and V is TRBV29-1, with 7 nucleotides matching TRBD1. The sequence came from an adult in good health. Sequencing was performed on peripheral blood, taken on day 0 of AZD1222 vaccination. This CDR3 reads CSVGGTATGQPQHF. The CDR3, as DNA: TGCAGCGTTGGAGGGACAGCCACAGGTCAGCCCCAGCATTTT.